This record covers a single TCR beta chain. Its specificity is unknown. Stated treatment: approximately nine-day PBMC culture with coronavirus spike peptide pools or control peptides (ViraFEST assay). ViraFEST used peptide pools to expand antigen-specific T cells and subsequently sequenced their TCRs. Sequencing of the DNA from cultured CD4+ T cells was carried out with the Oncomine TCR Beta short-read assay. Genomic DNA was drawn out of CD4+ T cells grown in culture. From the PCR reads, TCRdb called clonotypes with MiXCR, one entry per CDR3 protein. The sample has about 20,000 distinct CDR3 sequences, around half seen once. The CDR3 has 15 amino acids. The germline V gene encodes CDR1 SGHRS and CDR2 YFSETQ. The V and J ends lost 0 bases and 2 bases respectively, with 11 bases between them. This specimen comes from a study of vaccination and CD4 T cells after COVID-19. In the study overall: Overlapping spike peptides served as the stimulus for the cells. These peptides came from SARS-CoV-2 and from the common cold coronaviruses HCoV-NL63, HCoV-OC43 and HCoV-229E.

Study results and caveats: Post-vaccination reactive clonotypes (median roughly 40) did not differ significantly from post-infection (around 23).

This sequence was found in a human donor who had recovered from COVID-19. This chain uses TRBV5-1 with TRBJ2-5; D tentatively reads TRBD1 or TRBD2 (6 bases each). Material: CD4+ T cells from blood, cultured in vitro, obtained before SARS-CoV-2 vaccination. As DNA, the CDR3 is TGCGCCAGCAGCTTGGGGGGGGCGGGTCAAGAGACCCAGTACTTC. Its protein is CASSLGGAGQETQYF.